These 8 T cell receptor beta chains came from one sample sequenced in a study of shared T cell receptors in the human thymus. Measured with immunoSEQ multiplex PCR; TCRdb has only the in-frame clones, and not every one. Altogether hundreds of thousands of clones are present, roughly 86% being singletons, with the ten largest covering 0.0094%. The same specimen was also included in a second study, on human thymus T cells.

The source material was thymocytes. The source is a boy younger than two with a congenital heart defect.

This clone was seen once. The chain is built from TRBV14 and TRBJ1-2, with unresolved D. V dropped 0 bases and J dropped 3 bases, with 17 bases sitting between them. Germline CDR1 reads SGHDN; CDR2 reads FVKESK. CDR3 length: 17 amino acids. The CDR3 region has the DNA TGTGCCAGCAGCCAAGACCCCGCGGCTTTAAACTACTATGGCTACACCTTC. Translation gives CASSQDPAALNYYGYTF. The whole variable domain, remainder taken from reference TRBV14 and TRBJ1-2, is EAGVTQFPSHSVIEKGQTVTLRCDPISGHDNLYWYRRVMGKEIKFLLHFVKESKQDESGMPNNRFLAERTGGTYSTLKVQPAELEDSGVYFCASSQDPAALNYYGYTFGSGTRLTVV.

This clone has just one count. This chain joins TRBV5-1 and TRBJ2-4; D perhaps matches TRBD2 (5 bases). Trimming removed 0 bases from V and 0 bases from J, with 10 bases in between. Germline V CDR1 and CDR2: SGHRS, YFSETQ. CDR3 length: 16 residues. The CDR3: CASSLGLGIAKNIQYF. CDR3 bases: TGCGCCAGCAGCTTGGGCCTCGGGATAGCCAAAAACATTCAGTACTTC.

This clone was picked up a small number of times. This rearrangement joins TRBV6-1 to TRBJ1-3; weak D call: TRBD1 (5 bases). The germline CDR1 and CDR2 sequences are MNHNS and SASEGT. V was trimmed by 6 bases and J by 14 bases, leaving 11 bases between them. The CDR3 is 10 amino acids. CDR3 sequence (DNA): TGTGCCAGCAGGTACGACAGTCTATATTTT. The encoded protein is CASRYDSLYF.

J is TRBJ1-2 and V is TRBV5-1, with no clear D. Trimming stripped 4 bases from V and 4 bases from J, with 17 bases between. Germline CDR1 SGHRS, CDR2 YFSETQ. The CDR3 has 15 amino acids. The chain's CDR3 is CASSIRTGFSYGYTF. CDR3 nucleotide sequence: TGCGCCAGCAGCATTCGGACGGGGTTCTCCTATGGCTACACCTTC.

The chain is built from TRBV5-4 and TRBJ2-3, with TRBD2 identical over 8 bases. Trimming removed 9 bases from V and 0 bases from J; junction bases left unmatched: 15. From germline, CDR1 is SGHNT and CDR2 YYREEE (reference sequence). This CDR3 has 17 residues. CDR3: CATSETSGGPSTDTQYF. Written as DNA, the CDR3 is TGTGCCACCTCAGAGACCAGCGGGGGCCCTAGCACAGATACGCAGTATTTT.

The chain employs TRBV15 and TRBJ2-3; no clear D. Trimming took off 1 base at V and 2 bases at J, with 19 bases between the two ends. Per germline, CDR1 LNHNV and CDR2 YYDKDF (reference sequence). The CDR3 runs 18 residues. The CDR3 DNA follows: TGTGCCACCAGCAGAGTGCTAGTACCGCCCCCCGACACAGATACGCAGTATTTT. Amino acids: CATSRVLVPPPDTDTQYF.

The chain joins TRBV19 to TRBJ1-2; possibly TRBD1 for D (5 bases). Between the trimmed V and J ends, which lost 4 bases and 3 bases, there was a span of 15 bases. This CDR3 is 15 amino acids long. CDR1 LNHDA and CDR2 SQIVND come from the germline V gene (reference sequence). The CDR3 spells CASSTSPDSHYGYTF. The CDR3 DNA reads TGTGCCAGTAGTACAAGCCCTGACAGCCACTATGGCTACACCTTC.

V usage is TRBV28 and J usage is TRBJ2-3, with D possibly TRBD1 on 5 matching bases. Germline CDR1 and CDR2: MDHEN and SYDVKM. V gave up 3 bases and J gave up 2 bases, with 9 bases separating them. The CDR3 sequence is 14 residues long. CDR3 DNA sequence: TGTGCCAGCAGTTTCCGGACATTCACAGATACGCAGTATTTT. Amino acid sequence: CASSFRTFTDTQYF.